Sequencing of this TCR beta chain was carried out in a study of T-cell memory formation after mild COVID-19. Overall study context: Largely donor-specific sequence clusters came from a couple of donors. Study findings and constraints: Cross-reactive memory apparently joined, as some responding clones appeared in pre-infection memory.

This clonotype has only a few counts. Its antigen is unknown. UMIs and sample barcodes were carried by the TCR alpha and TCR beta cDNA libraries that 5'RACE produced using constant-segment primers. In TCRdb, the 5' RACE reads were re-called with MiXCR into one record per CDR3 protein. The sample shows roughly 180,000 distinct CDR3 sequences, around a tenth of them seen only once. CDR3 length: 14 amino acids. V was shortened by 1 base and J by 2 bases, with 8 bases between the two germline ends. Germline V gene data show CDR1 as ENHRY and CDR2 as SYGVKD. This chain joins TRBV10-3 and TRBJ2-5; D perhaps matches TRBD1 (6 bases). Specimen: PBMCs or a T cell subset sorted from them (not recorded which). The sequence derives from a man aged 18 to 30 who had mild COVID-19 (a few samples of this study predate the infection). Cell type and time point are not known. CDR3 sequence: CAISEYGQQETQYF. CDR3 coding DNA: TGTGCCATCAGTGAGTACGGACAGCAAGAGACCCAGTACTTC.